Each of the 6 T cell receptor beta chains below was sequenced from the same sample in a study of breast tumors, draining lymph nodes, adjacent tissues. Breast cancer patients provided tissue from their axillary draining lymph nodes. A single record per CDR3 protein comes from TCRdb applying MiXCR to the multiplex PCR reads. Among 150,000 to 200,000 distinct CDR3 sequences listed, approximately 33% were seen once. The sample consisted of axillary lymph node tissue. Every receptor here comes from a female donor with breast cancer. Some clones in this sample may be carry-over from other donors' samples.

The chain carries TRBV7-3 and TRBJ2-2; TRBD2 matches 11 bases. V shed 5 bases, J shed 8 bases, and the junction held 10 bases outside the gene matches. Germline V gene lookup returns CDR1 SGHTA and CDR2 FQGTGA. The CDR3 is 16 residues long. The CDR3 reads CASSPSSGGITGELFF. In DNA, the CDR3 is TGTGCCAGCAGCCCATCTAGCGGGGGGATCACTGGGGAGCTGTTTTTT.

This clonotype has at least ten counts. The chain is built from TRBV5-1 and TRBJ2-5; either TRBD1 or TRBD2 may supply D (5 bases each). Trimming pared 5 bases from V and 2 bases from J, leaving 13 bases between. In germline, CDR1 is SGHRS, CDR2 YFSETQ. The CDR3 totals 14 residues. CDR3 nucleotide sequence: TGCGCCAGCAGTAGGGGAGCGGAACAAGAGACCCAGTACTTC. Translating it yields CASSRGAEQETQYF. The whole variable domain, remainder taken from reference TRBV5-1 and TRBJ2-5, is KAGVTQTPRYLIKTRGQQVTLSCSPISGHRSVSWYQQTPGQGLQFLFEYFSETQRNKGNFPGRFSGRQFSNSRSEMNVSTLELGDSALYLCASSRGAEQETQYFGPGTRLLVL.

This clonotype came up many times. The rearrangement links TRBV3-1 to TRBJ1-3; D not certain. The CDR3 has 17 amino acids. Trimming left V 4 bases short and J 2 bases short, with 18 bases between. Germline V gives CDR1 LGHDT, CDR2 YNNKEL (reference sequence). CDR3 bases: TGTGCCAGCAGCCCCCTTGATTCAGATACCGCTGGAAACACCATATATTTT. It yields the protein CASSPLDSDTAGNTIYF.

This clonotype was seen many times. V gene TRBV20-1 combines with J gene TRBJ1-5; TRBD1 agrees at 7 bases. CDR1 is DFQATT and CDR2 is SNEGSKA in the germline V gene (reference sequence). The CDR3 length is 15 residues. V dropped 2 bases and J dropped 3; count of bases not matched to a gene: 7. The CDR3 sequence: CSARQGVSSNQPQHF. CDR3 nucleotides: TGCAGTGCTAGACAGGGGGTATCCTCCAATCAGCCCCAGCATTTT.

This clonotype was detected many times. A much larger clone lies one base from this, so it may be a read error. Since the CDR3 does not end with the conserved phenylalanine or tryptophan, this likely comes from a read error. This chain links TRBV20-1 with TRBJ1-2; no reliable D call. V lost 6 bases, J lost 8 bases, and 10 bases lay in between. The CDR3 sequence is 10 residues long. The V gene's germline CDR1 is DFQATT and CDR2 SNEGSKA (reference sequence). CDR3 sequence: CSAPDEGYTS. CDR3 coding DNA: TGCAGTGCCCCGGACGAGGGCTACACCTCC.

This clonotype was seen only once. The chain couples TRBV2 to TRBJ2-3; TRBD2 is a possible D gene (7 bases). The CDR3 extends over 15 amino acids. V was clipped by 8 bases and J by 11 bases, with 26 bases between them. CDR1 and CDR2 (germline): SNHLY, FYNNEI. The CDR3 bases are TGTGCCAGCTCCGGGGGGCATCAGGTGGGCAATGAGCAGTATTTT. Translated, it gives CASSGGHQVGNEQYF.